This T cell receptor (beta chain) was sequenced in a study of OX40 agonist ivuxolimab in advanced cancers. For the study at large: The drug used for patients, ivuxolimab, was an agonistic anti-OX40 (CD134) antibody. Melanoma, hepatocellular carcinoma, head and neck or renal cell cancer occurred in dose-escalation patients. Study-wide results and caveats: Among T cells, CD8+ cells averaged more expanded clones than CD4+ cells.

The V gene lost 8 bases and the J gene lost 0 bases, with 12 bases spanning the gap. CDR1 is MNHEY, CDR2 SVGAGI, per germline. The CDR3 covers 14 residues. Blood specimens came from baseline, cycle 4 day 1, and cycle 7 day 1. Profiled with immunoSEQ multiplex PCR; TCRdb holds only in-frame clones, not every one. The data contain 50,000 to 70,000 clones, over 80% of them singletons. A note on this clone: What it binds is not known.

The genes are TRBV6-5 and TRBJ2-3; D gene ambiguous. The receptor was isolated from an adult with an advanced solid tumor such as melanoma, head and neck, liver or kidney cancer. The sample was CD4+ or CD8+ T cells sorted from blood, taken in a trial of the OX40 agonist ivuxolimab. Here the CDR3 DNA reads TGTGCCAGCCGAGCATTGGGTAGCACAGATACGCAGTATTTT. Amino acid sequence: CASRALGSTDTQYF.